At least ten counts were recorded for the clone carrying this T cell receptor (beta chain). The sample belongs to a study of T cell repertoires in cytomegalovirus infection. At the level of the study: Public TCR beta signatures were indicative of both CMV infection and a matching HLA type.

Trimming pared 4 bases from V and 4 bases from J, leaving 10 bases between. The CDR3 has 13 residues. TCRdb redid the calling of the reads with MiXCR, one entry per CDR3 protein. The sample shows some 280,000 distinct CDR3 sequences, approximately 15% of them seen only once. The receptor was derived from a human donor in good health (CMV status not recorded). Some clones in this sample may be carry-over from other donors' samples. Material: PBMCs. This chain connects TRBV12-3 or TRBV12-4 to TRBJ2-5; D possibly corresponds to TRBD1 (5 bases). The CDR3 nucleotides are TGTGCCAGCAGTTCTCCCAGGGCAGAGACCCAGTACTTC. It encodes CASSSPRAETQYF.